The present T cell receptor (beta chain) was sequenced within a study of blood T cell repertoires in COVID-19. TCRdb keeps only in-frame clones here, not all; method: immunoSEQ multiplex PCR. The profile shows approximately 200,000 clones, 75% to 85% of them singletons. Trimming cost V 4 bases and J 5 bases, with 15 bases left between them. The CDR3 consists of 15 residues. CDR1 and CDR2 from the germline V gene are LNHDA and SQIVND (reference sequence). Sequencing used PBMCs or T cells enriched from blood (not recorded which). The chain employs TRBV19 and TRBJ1-5; TRBD1 is a possible D gene (6 bases). The TCR sequence derives from a woman between 40 and 50 years old with acute COVID-19. CDR3 loop: CASSTNRDLDQPQHF. The CDR3 DNA reads as TGTGCCAGTAGTACCAACAGGGATCTAGATCAGCCCCAGCATTTT.